This is a list of T cell receptor beta chains from one sample in a study of TIL therapy for anti-PD-1-resistant metastatic lung cancer. The repertoire was sequenced with immunoSEQ multiplex PCR; TCRdb's copy has only in-frame clones and lacks some. The top ten clones hold less than 3.5% of a sample with 50,000 to 65,000 clones, approximately 75% of them seen once. Sample: blood, taken at baseline. These receptor sequences come from a person aged 25 to 85 with non-small cell lung cancer. Each CDR3 is given with its conserved first and last residue. A D gene is named only where the DNA matches it firmly. Some rows have no size entry. The others give once, few or many, or a class for an expanded clone.

D	V	J	size	DNA	CDR3
TRBD1	TRBV30	TRBJ2-7	-	TGTGCCTGGAGCAACCCGGGACAGGCAACCTACGAGCAGTACTTC	CAWSNPGQATYEQYF
-	TRBV7-2	TRBJ1-2	-	TGTGCCAGCAGCTCCTACCCGACTGAACATTATGGCTACACCTTC	CASSSYPTEHYGYTF
-	TRBV28	TRBJ1-5	-	TGTGCCAGCAGTTCCAACGGGGGTTATCAGCCCCAGCATTTT	CASSSNGGYQPQHF
-	TRBV11-2	TRBJ2-3	-	TGTGCCAGCAGCTTACGTCAGGGGTGGACAGATACGCAGTATTTT	CASSLRQGWTDTQYF
-	TRBV30	TRBJ2-2	-	TGTGCCTGGAGAACCACCGGTGGCAACGCCGGGGAGCTGTTTTTT	CAWRTTGGNAGELFF
TRBD2	TRBV11-1	TRBJ2-1	-	TGTGCCAGCAGCTCCAGATGGACTAGCGCTTACAATGAGCAGTTCTTC	CASSSRWTSAYNEQFF
-	TRBV28	TRBJ2-3	once	TGTGCCAGCATCCCGGGGGTCGGGACCCCGGGGGATACGCAGTATTTT	CASIPGVGTPGDTQYF
-	TRBV11-2	TRBJ2-7	-	TGTGCCAGCAGCTTAGATCCCTTCCTGTCCGAGCAGTACTTC	CASSLDPFLSEQYF
TRBD1	TRBV7-3	TRBJ2-2	-	TGTGCCAGCAGCCTAAGAGGAGGGACAGGGAGGTTAGGGAACACCGGGGAGCTGTTTTTT	CASSLRGGTGRLGNTGELFF
-	TRBV9	TRBJ2-3	-	TGTGCCAGCAGCGTTGAAGGGACGGGCACAGATACGCAGTATTTT	CASSVEGTGTDTQYF
TRBD1	TRBV7-9	TRBJ1-4	-	TGTGCCAGCGAACCCGGGACAGCAGGCAATGAAAAACTGTTTTTT	CASEPGTAGNEKLFF
-	TRBV27	TRBJ2-7	-	TGTGCCAGCAGTTTCGGCGAGCAGTACTTC	CASSFGEQYF
-	TRBV18	TRBJ2-3	-	TGTGCCAGCTCACCAATAGCGTACCGGATCACAGATACGCAGTATTTT	CASSPIAYRITDTQYF
TRBD1	TRBV24-1	TRBJ1-1	few	TGTGCCACCAGTGATCAGGACAGGGGGCAGGGTGAAGCTTTCTTT	CATSDQDRGQGEAFF
TRBD2	TRBV9	TRBJ2-5	-	TGTGCCAGCAGCGGGACTAGCGGGGGGGCCTGGGAGACCCAGTACTTC	CASSGTSGGAWETQYF
-	TRBV7-8	TRBJ1-1	few	TGTGCCAGCAGCTTAATGACAGGCATGAACACTGAAGCTTTCTTT	CASSLMTGMNTEAFF
-	TRBV14	TRBJ2-7	-	TGTGCCAGCAGCCAAGCGCCCCGGTTCCCTCTCGAGCAGTACTTC	CASSQAPRFPLEQYF
TRBD2	TRBV18	TRBJ2-1	-	TGTGCCAGCTCCCAGGGACTAGCGGGCTTCAATGAGCAGTTCTTC	CASSQGLAGFNEQFF
TRBD2	TRBV7-2	TRBJ2-5	-	TGTGCCAGCAGCTTGGGTTTTCAGCGGGGAGCCTTAGAGACCCAGTACTTC	CASSLGFQRGALETQYF
TRBD1	TRBV6-1	TRBJ2-2	-	TGTGCCAGCAGTGAACGGCCACCGGGACAGGGGGTTACCGGGGAGCTGTTTTTT	CASSERPPGQGVTGELFF
TRBD1	TRBV27	TRBJ1-6	-	TGTGCCAGCACTCTCGGAAGACAGGGGAATTCACCCCTCCACTTT	CASTLGRQGNSPLHF
-	TRBV27	TRBJ1-6	once	TGTGCCAGCAGTTTATCGATCCAACAGAATGATAATTCACCCCTCCACTTT	CASSLSIQQNDNSPLHF
-	TRBV12-3/TRBV12-4	TRBJ1-1	-	TGTGCCAGCACGAGGACGGGCACTGAAGCTTTCTTT	CASTRTGTEAFF
-	TRBV28	TRBJ2-5	-	TGTGCCAGCAGGCCCCGCAGGCACCAAGAGACCCAGTACTTC	CASRPRRHQETQYF
-	TRBV15	TRBJ1-4	-	TGTGCCACCAGCAGAGATCGGGCCAGGGTTGAAAAACTGTTTTTT	CATSRDRARVEKLFF
TRBD1	TRBV18	TRBJ1-4	once	TGTGCCAGCTCATTGGGACAGCAGAATGAAAAACTGTTTTTT	CASSLGQQNEKLFF
TRBD1	TRBV6-1	TRBJ1-4	-	TGTGCCAGCAGTGAGAGGGGGCGCAAGGAAAAACTGTTTTTT	CASSERGRKEKLFF